The 20 T cell receptor beta chains given below trace back to one sample, sequenced in a study of shared clonotypes between healthy human individuals. Produced via immunoSEQ multiplex PCR; TCRdb's table is partial and in-frame only. The data contain more than 550,000 clones, around 90% of them seen just once; the ten biggest clones take up 30% to 35%. The sequenced sample was memory CD8+ T cells from PBMCs. The subset: CD45RO+ cells pooled with CCR7-negative TemRA cells. The receptors derive from a man younger than 30 in good health. Some clones in this sample may be carry-over from other donors' samples.

The chain combines TRBV30 with TRBJ2-1, with TRBD2 identical over 7 bases. Trimming took 1 base from V and 9 from J; bases not matched to a gene: 3. The germline gives CDR1 GTSNPN, CDR2 SVGIG (reference sequence). CDR3 length: 12 amino acids. CDR3 DNA sequence: TGTGCCTGGAGTGAACTAGCGACTGAGCAGTTCTTC. It translates to CAWSELATEQFF. The entire variable domain, with the rest obtained from reference TRBV30 and TRBJ2-1, is as follows: SQTIHQWPATLVQPVGSPLSLECTVEGTSNPNLYWYRQAAGRGLQLLFYSVGIGQISSEVPQNLSASRPQDRQFILSSKKLLLSDSGFYLCAWSELATEQFFGPGTRLTVL.

The genes are TRBV19 and TRBJ1-2; tentatively, D is TRBD1 (6 bases). Germline V gene sequence: CDR1 LNHDA, CDR2 SQIVND (reference sequence). Trimming removed 2 bases at V and 6 bases at J, with 10 bases between. This CDR3 has 13 residues. CDR3 in amino acids: CASSIHRDNGYTF. CDR3 nucleotides: TGTGCCAGTAGTATACACAGGGATAATGGCTACACCTTC.

This sequence joins TRBV9 and TRBJ2-1; TRBD2 agrees at 10 bases. This CDR3 region has 18 residues. Germline loops: CDR1 SGDLS, CDR2 YYNGEE. V shed 0 bases, J shed 3 bases, and the junction held 9 bases outside the gene matches. Here the CDR3 reads CASSVVGLAGDFYNEQFF. In DNA, the CDR3 is TGTGCCAGCAGCGTAGTCGGGCTAGCGGGAGATTTCTACAATGAGCAGTTCTTC.

This clone was counted between two and nine times. J is TRBJ1-5 and V is TRBV19; D is unclear. Germline CDR1 is LNHDA and CDR2 is SQIVND (reference sequence). This CDR3 comprises 15 residues. The V end lost 3 bases, the J end lost 1 base, and 10 bases lay between the germline ends. Written as DNA, the CDR3 is TGTGCCAGTAGTATGCTGGCTGTAAGCAATCAGCCCCAGCATTTT. Encoded protein: CASSMLAVSNQPQHF.

The rearrangement links TRBV19 to TRBJ2-7; D is unclear. Trimming cost V 3 bases and J 5 bases, with 14 bases left between them. In germline, CDR1 is LNHDA, CDR2 SQIVND (reference sequence). The length of the CDR3 is 14 residues. The CDR3 bases are TGTGCCAGTAGTATCGCCTCCACGTCAGACGAGCAGTACTTC. Translation gives CASSIASTSDEQYF.

The rearrangement links TRBV28 to TRBJ2-1, with D perhaps matching TRBD1 (6 bases). Between the trimmed V and J ends, which lost 6 bases and 5 bases, there was a span of 14 bases. This CDR3 contains 14 residues. Germline-derived CDR1 and CDR2 are MDHEN and SYDVKM. The CDR3 loop is CASRLGTPDNEQFF. The CDR3 DNA sequence: TGTGCCAGCAGACTCGGGACACCTGACAATGAGCAGTTCTTC.

The chain couples TRBV7-8 to TRBJ1-1; unclear D gene. This CDR3 is 13 amino acids long. Germline CDR1 reads SGHVS; CDR2 reads FQNEAQ. Trimming shortened V by 5 bases and J by 1 base, and 8 bases separated the two germline ends. The CDR3 DNA reads as TGTGCCAGCAGCGGATACAGGAACACTGAAGCTTTCTTT. Translated, it gives CASSGYRNTEAFF.

This clone has a single count. The CDR3, as DNA: TGTGCCAGCAGCCAGGGACAGGGGGCTTCATGGCCCGAGCAGTACTTC. Amino acid sequence: CASSQGQGASWPEQYF. The chain combines TRBV28 with TRBJ2-7; the match to TRBD1 covers 12 bases. Germline V gene sequence: CDR1 MDHEN, CDR2 SYDVKM. V was clipped by 6 bases and J by 6 bases; unmatched bases: 12. This CDR3 spans 16 amino acids.

This chain connects TRBV25-1 to TRBJ2-1, with 10 bases fitting TRBD1. Germline CDR1 reads MGHDK; CDR2 reads SYGVNS. The CDR3 runs to 16 residues. V lost 3 bases, J lost 8 bases, and 10 bases stayed unmatched. CDR3 in amino acids: CASSDIRDRGGDEQFF. CDR3 sequence (DNA): TGTGCCAGCAGTGATATCCGGGACAGGGGTGGGGATGAGCAGTTCTTC.

J is TRBJ2-7 and V is TRBV19, with 8 nucleotides matching TRBD1. Losses at the gene ends were 3 bases for V and 0 bases for J; bases not matched to a gene: 7. CDR3 length: 16 amino acids. Germline CDR1 LNHDA, CDR2 SQIVND (reference sequence). CDR3 amino acids: CASSMERQGSSYEQYF. Here the CDR3 DNA reads TGTGCCAGTAGTATGGAACGACAGGGGAGCTCCTACGAGCAGTACTTC. The entire variable domain, with the rest obtained from reference TRBV19 and TRBJ2-7, is as follows: DGGITQSPKYLFRKEGQNVTLSCEQNLNHDAMYWYRQDPGQGLRLIYYSQIVNDFQKGDIAEGYSVSREKKESFPLTVTSAQKNPTAFYLCASSMERQGSSYEQYFGPGTRLTVT.

The rearrangement links TRBV2 to TRBJ2-1; 9 nucleotides line up with TRBD2. Looked up from germline, CDR1 is SNHLY and CDR2 is FYNNEI. V shed 5 bases, J shed 7 bases, and the junction held 6 bases outside the gene matches. The CDR3 sequence is 14 residues long. The CDR3 spells CASSSGTSPNEQFF. As DNA, the CDR3 is TGTGCCAGCAGTTCAGGGACTAGCCCGAATGAGCAGTTCTTC.

The chain uses TRBV9 and TRBJ2-1, with 10 bases matching TRBD1. The V segment lost 4 bases and the J segment 5 bases; nucleotides outside the gene matches: 6. Per the germline V gene, CDR1 is SGDLS and CDR2 is YYNGEE. CDR3 length: 15 residues. The CDR3 DNA reads as TGTGCCAGCAGCTCCCGACAGGGGGCGCACAATGAGCAGTTCTTC. Encoded protein: CASSSRQGAHNEQFF.

The V and J genes are TRBV28 and TRBJ2-1; 11 nucleotides line up with TRBD2. J gave up 5 bases and V 6 bases, and 9 bases lay outside the gene matches. Germline loops: CDR1 MDHEN, CDR2 SYDVKM. The CDR3 covers 16 residues. CDR3 loop: CASSYRLAGPHNEQFF. The DNA of the CDR3 is TGTGCCAGCAGCTATAGACTAGCGGGACCCCACAATGAGCAGTTCTTC.

The chain carries TRBV27 and TRBJ2-7; 8 bases agree with TRBD1. Germline loops: CDR1 MNHEY, CDR2 SMNVEV (reference sequence). The trim removed 5 bases at V and 6 bases at J, leaving 12 bases unmatched. This CDR3 comprises 15 residues. The CDR3 DNA reads as TGTGCCAGCAGTCCCCCCGGACAGGGTCTTGGCGAGCAGTACTTC. It encodes CASSPPGQGLGEQYF.

The V call is TRBV4-3, the J call TRBJ2-7, with D possibly being TRBD1 (5 bases). CDR1 and CDR2 from the germline V gene are LGHNA and YSLEER. The length of the CDR3 is 13 residues. V was clipped by 4 bases and J by 1 base, with 8 bases between them. For the CDR3, the DNA is TGCGCCAGCAGCCCAGGACATTCCTACGAGCAGTACTTC. It translates to CASSPGHSYEQYF.

The chain combines TRBV13 with TRBJ2-7; D is uncertain. The CDR3 runs 12 residues. V was clipped by 4 bases and J by 5 bases, with 9 bases between them. Germline CDR1 reads PRHDT; CDR2 reads FYEKMQ (reference sequence). The CDR3 loop is CASSSSYHEQYF. The CDR3 coding sequence is TGTGCCAGCAGCTCCAGCTACCACGAGCAGTACTTC.

This chain uses TRBV28 with TRBJ1-3; weak D call: TRBD1 (6 bases). The CDR3 runs 16 residues. Trimming pared 4 bases from V and 4 bases from J, leaving 17 bases between. Germline CDR1 is MDHEN and CDR2 is SYDVKM. CDR3 DNA sequence: TGTGCCAGCAGTTCGTACAGGGTAATTTCAGGAAACACCATATATTTT. Protein: CASSSYRVISGNTIYF.

The J gene is TRBJ2-7, the V gene TRBV2; 7 nucleotides align to TRBD1. CDR1 and CDR2 (germline): SNHLY, FYNNEI. CDR3 size: 11 residues. With 10 bases clipped from V and 3 bases from J, the junction kept 3 bases outside the gene matches. The CDR3 is CANRGGYEQYF. In nucleotides, the CDR3 is TGTGCCAACAGGGGCGGCTACGAGCAGTACTTC.

The chain carries TRBV9 and TRBJ2-3; possibly TRBD2 for D (6 bases). The CDR3 contains 14 residues. The V end lost 0 bases, the J end lost 6 bases, and 11 bases lay between the germline ends. Germline values: CDR1 SGDLS, CDR2 YYNGEE. The CDR3 DNA follows: TGTGCCAGCAGCGTAGGACTAGTTTGGGATACGCAGTATTTT. Amino acids: CASSVGLVWDTQYF.

The chain couples TRBV19 to TRBJ1-1, with TRBD1 matching 7 bases. V lost 5 bases to trimming and J lost 0 bases; unmatched junction nucleotides: 9. The CDR3 covers 16 residues. Germline V gene data show CDR1 as LNHDA and CDR2 as SQIVND (reference sequence). The CDR3: CASSSLSRGLNTEAFF. DNA for the CDR3: TGTGCCAGTAGTTCCCTTAGTAGGGGGCTGAACACTGAAGCTTTCTTT.